The 23 T cell receptor beta chains given below trace back to one sample, sequenced in a study of shared clonotypes between healthy human individuals. Terminally differentiated effector memory CD45RA+ cells were excluded by CCR7 positive selection of CD45RO-negative cells. Libraries were prepared by immunoSEQ multiplex PCR; TCRdb keeps only in-frame clonotypes and omits some of them. In the table there are about 580,000 clones, about 98% of which are singletons. Source material: naive CD8+ T cells sorted from blood. The receptors shown here come from a man under 40 in good health.

This rearrangement joins TRBV28 to TRBJ2-1; no clear D gene. Germline V gene lookup returns CDR1 MDHEN and CDR2 SYDVKM. The CDR3 extends over 13 amino acids. The ends were cut back, 2 bases at V and 5 bases at J, with 7 bases in the middle. CDR3 protein: CASSLMRDNEQFF. The CDR3 bases are TGTGCCAGCAGTTTAATGCGTGACAATGAGCAGTTCTTC.

Only one count was recorded for this clone. V usage is TRBV7-9 and J usage is TRBJ2-7; a possible D gene is TRBD1 (5 bases). Germline V gene lookup returns CDR1 SEHNR and CDR2 FQNEAQ (reference sequence). V dropped 4 bases and J dropped 1 base, with 8 bases sitting between them. The CDR3 consists of 13 residues. The CDR3 DNA follows: TGTGCCAGCAGCTCGACAGTTTCCTACGAGCAGTACTTC. Translation gives CASSSTVSYEQYF.

The rearrangement links TRBV5-3 to TRBJ1-2; unclear D gene. TRBV5-3 counts as an open reading frame of uncertain function. The CDR3 totals 14 residues. V was pared by 4 bases and J by 8 bases, with 18 bases between. The CDR3 coding sequence is TGTGCCAGAAGCCACGCCGGGGAGACCAGCGGCTACACCTTC. The encoded protein is CARSHAGETSGYTF.

This chain connects TRBV27 to TRBJ2-2, with D unclear. The germline CDR1 and CDR2 sequences are MNHEY and SMNVEV (reference sequence). V was clipped by 7 bases and J by 2 bases, with 2 bases between them. The CDR3 consists of 11 residues. The CDR3 loop is CASTNTGELFF. The CDR3 DNA follows: TGTGCCAGCACAAACACCGGGGAGCTGTTTTTT.

Worth noting for this clone: Other DNA sequences in the sample encode the same CDR3. The chain uses TRBV9 and TRBJ2-7, with D possibly matching TRBD1 (5 bases). The ends were cut back, 5 bases at V and 4 bases at J, with 7 bases in the middle. This CDR3 spans 11 amino acids. Germline V gene sequence: CDR1 SGDLS, CDR2 YYNGEE. CDR3 in amino acids: CASSPGYEQYF. CDR3 nucleotide sequence: TGTGCCAGCAGTCCAGGGTACGAGCAGTACTTC.

The chain joins TRBV7-6 to TRBJ2-7, with 9 bases that match TRBD2. Germline assignment: CDR1 SGHVS and CDR2 FNYEAQ. The CDR3 covers 15 residues. The junction had 5 bases not matched to a gene; V was cut back by 1 base and J by 4 bases. The DNA for the CDR3 is TGTGCCAGCAGCTTAGAAGCGGGAGGTGTGTACGAGCAGTACTTC. Protein: CASSLEAGGVYEQYF.

V gene TRBV15 combines with J gene TRBJ2-7; D might be TRBD1 or TRBD2, each matching 5 bases. Trimming left V 0 bases short and J 4 bases short, with 16 bases between. Germline loops: CDR1 LNHNV, CDR2 YYDKDF (reference sequence). This CDR3 is 16 amino acids long. CDR3 residues: CATSRDPGLGRYEQYF. CDR3 nucleotide sequence: TGTGCCACCAGCAGAGATCCGGGGTTGGGGCGATACGAGCAGTACTTC.

Here the CDR3 reads CASSRLAGTGEQYF. The CDR3 nucleotides read TGTGCCAGCAGCAGACTAGCGGGGACGGGGGAGCAGTACTTC. V and J are TRBV13 and TRBJ2-7; 11 bases agree with TRBD2. V dropped 5 bases and J dropped 7; count of bases not matched to a gene: 7. This CDR3 has 14 amino acids. Germline CDR1 PRHDT, CDR2 FYEKMQ (reference sequence).

The chain uses TRBV4-1 and TRBJ2-3; D gene uncertain. CDR3 size: 13 residues. V lost 4 bases to trimming and J lost 0 bases, with 5 bases between them. The V gene's germline CDR1 is MGHRA and CDR2 YSYEKL. CDR3 protein: CASSRASTDTQYF. CDR3 DNA: TGCGCCAGCAGCCGGGCTAGCACAGATACGCAGTATTTT.

The CDR3 DNA follows: TGTGCCAGTAGTACCCTGGGTCGCGGGAGGGCCCCTCAAGCCTACAATGAGCAGTTCTTC. It yields the protein CASSTLGRGRAPQAYNEQFF. V usage is TRBV19 and J usage is TRBJ2-1; 9 bases are shared with TRBD2. Germline V gene lookup returns CDR1 LNHDA and CDR2 SQIVND (reference sequence). Unmatched junction bases numbered 18, after V lost 4 bases and J lost 2 bases. This CDR3 contains 20 residues.

This CDR3 reads CASTYLAGAYNEQFF. The CDR3 DNA is TGTGCCAGTACCTATCTAGCGGGAGCTTACAATGAGCAGTTCTTC. The chain couples TRBV19 to TRBJ2-1; 10 bases align to TRBD2. There are 15 residues in the CDR3. CDR1 and CDR2 from the germline V gene are LNHDA and SQIVND (reference sequence). V dropped 7 bases and J dropped 4; count of bases not matched to a gene: 7.

This sequence joins TRBV29-1 and TRBJ2-3; D unclear. There are 14 residues in the CDR3. Trimming stripped 7 bases from V and 0 bases from J, with 14 bases between. Germline-derived CDR1 and CDR2 are SQVTM and ANQGSEA. CDR3 coding DNA: TGCAGCGCCCTCGGGCTTACTAGCACAGATACGCAGTATTTT. It yields the protein CSALGLTSTDTQYF.

The chain recombines TRBV4-3 with TRBJ1-1; D gene ambiguous. Per the germline V gene, CDR1 is LGHNA and CDR2 is YSLEER. Trimming took off 1 base at V and 3 bases at J, with 18 bases between the two ends. The CDR3 is made up of 17 amino acids. Here the CDR3 DNA reads TGCGCCAGCAGCCAAGTCTTGTGGGGTTTTGAGGACACTGAAGCTTTCTTT. Its protein product is CASSQVLWGFEDTEAFF.

The CDR3 sequence is CASSLGLSIYEQYF. The DNA of the CDR3 is TGTGCCAGCAGCTTAGGGCTTTCTATCTACGAGCAGTACTTC. This rearrangement joins TRBV13 to TRBJ2-7; D not resolved. This CDR3 region has 14 residues. The V gene lost 0 bases and the J gene lost 3 bases, with 9 bases spanning the gap. The V gene's germline CDR1 is PRHDT and CDR2 FYEKMQ (reference sequence).

The chain combines TRBV7-9 with TRBJ2-7; D is perhaps TRBD2 (5 bases). The V and J ends lost 3 bases and 3 bases respectively, with 12 bases between them. Germline V CDR1 and CDR2: SEHNR, FQNEAQ (reference sequence). This CDR3 contains 14 residues. This CDR3 is CASSFVSDFYEQYF. The CDR3 coding sequence is TGTGCCAGCAGCTTTGTTTCGGACTTCTACGAGCAGTACTTC.

This clone was found once. The CDR3 here is CSVTNLGGGTEAFF. The DNA of the CDR3 is TGCAGCGTTACCAACTTGGGGGGTGGCACTGAAGCTTTCTTT. The V call is TRBV29-1, the J call TRBJ1-1; a possible D gene is TRBD1 (5 bases). With 5 bases removed from V and 4 bases from J, the gap between germline ends came to 17 bases. The CDR3 sequence is 14 residues long. CDR1 SQVTM and CDR2 ANQGSEA come from the germline V gene.

The chain employs TRBV5-5 and TRBJ2-1; D ambiguous. V was pared by 0 bases and J by 6 bases, with 7 bases between. The CDR3 is made up of 13 amino acids. Germline V CDR1 and CDR2: SGHKS, YYEKEE (reference sequence). The DNA of the CDR3 is TGTGCCAGCAGCTTGGTTCTGCCCAATGAGCAGTTCTTC. This sequence encodes CASSLVLPNEQFF.

The V gene is TRBV4-1, the J gene TRBJ1-3, with D unclear. CDR1 and CDR2 (germline): MGHRA, YSYEKL. V lost 0 bases, J lost 0 bases, and 6 bases lay in between. The CDR3 extends over 15 amino acids. The CDR3 DNA sequence: TGCGCCAGCAGCCAAGAAGGCAGCTCTGGAAACACCATATATTTT. It translates to CASSQEGSSGNTIYF.

The rearrangement joins TRBV19 to TRBJ2-5, with 8 nucleotides matching TRBD1. This CDR3 has 15 residues. CDR1 is LNHDA and CDR2 is SQIVND in the germline V gene (reference sequence). Trimming at V came to 3 bases and at J to 2 bases, leaving 5 bases not matched to a gene. The chain's CDR3 is CASSISWTGQETQYF. CDR3 DNA: TGTGCCAGTAGTATCTCCTGGACAGGGCAAGAGACCCAGTACTTC.

Note on this clone: Other nucleotide sequences from this sample produce the same CDR3. This chain connects TRBV2 to TRBJ2-7; weak D call: TRBD2 (5 bases). The germline V gene has CDR1 SNHLY and CDR2 FYNNEI. The V end was cut by 2 bases, the J end by 2 bases, with 7 bases between. The CDR3 covers 13 residues. CDR3 nucleotide sequence: TGTGCCAGCAGTGAACCCGGGGCCTACGAGCAGTACTTC. Translating gives CASSEPGAYEQYF.

This clone showed up just once. The chain uses TRBV27 and TRBJ2-7, with TRBD1 matching 7 bases. The CDR3 is 15 amino acids. Germline CDR1 and CDR2: MNHEY and SMNVEV (reference sequence). V trimming: 6 bases; J trimming: 2 bases; junction bases outside the gene matches: 10. The CDR3 region has the DNA TGTGCCAGCAGCCTCAAAGGACAGGCGACCTACGAGCAGTACTTC. Protein product: CASSLKGQATYEQYF.

The V and J genes are TRBV7-8 and TRBJ1-1; D ambiguous. The CDR3 contains 15 residues. V was cut by 3 bases and J by 0 bases, with 11 bases left in between. Per germline, CDR1 SGHVS and CDR2 FQNEAQ. CDR3 sequence: CASSFRSSLNTEAFF. CDR3 nucleotide sequence: TGTGCCAGCAGCTTCAGGTCCAGCTTGAACACTGAAGCTTTCTTT.

The chain joins TRBV27 to TRBJ2-3; TRBD2 agrees at 9 bases. Per the germline V gene, CDR1 is MNHEY and CDR2 is SMNVEV (reference sequence). V lost 0 bases to trimming and J lost 7 bases; unmatched junction nucleotides: 5. The CDR3 has 15 residues. The CDR3 protein is CASSLSALAGHTQYF. The CDR3 DNA reads TGTGCCAGCAGTTTATCAGCCCTAGCGGGACATACGCAGTATTTT.